This is a list of T cell receptor beta chains from one sample in a study of blood T cells in healthy people across ages. One entry per CDR3 protein, called by TCRdb with MiXCR from the 5' RACE reads. Among over 1.5 million distinct CDR3 sequences listed, around 50% were seen once. The sequencing input was blood. The receptor source for this set is a woman between 40 and 50 years old in good health. CDR3s include the opening cysteine and the closing phenylalanine or tryptophan. D genes are given only for firm matches. Size tells how often a clone was seen (once, few, many) or the class of an expanded clone, and some rows leave it out.

J: TRBJ1-2; length: 15; V: TRBV3-1; D: -; size: -; DNA: TGTGCCAGCAGCCAAGTTTCGGATGGGGAGTATGGCTACACCTTC; CDR3: CASSQVSDGEYGYTF
J: TRBJ2-5; length: 16; V: TRBV7-2; D: TRBD1; size: few; DNA: TGTGCCAGCAGCTTAGGTTGGGACAGGGTACGAGAGACCCAGTACTTC; CDR3: CASSLGWDRVRETQYF
J: TRBJ2-5; length: 14; V: TRBV28; D: -; size: few; DNA: TGTGCCAGCAGTTTAGTACAGGCACAAGAGACCCAGTACTTC; CDR3: CASSLVQAQETQYF
J: TRBJ2-7; length: 15; V: TRBV20-1; D: -; size: few; DNA: TGCAGTGCTAGACCACCGGGACGGCGAACCTACGAGCAGTACTTC; CDR3: CSARPPGRRTYEQYF
J: TRBJ2-6; length: 17; V: TRBV13; D: -; size: once; DNA: TGTGCCAGCAGTGTCAGATCCAGCCTCTCTGGGGCCAACGTCCTGACTTTC; CDR3: CASSVRSSLSGANVLTF
J: TRBJ2-3; length: 15; V: TRBV6-2/TRBV6-3; D: TRBD2; size: few; DNA: TGTGCCAGCAGTCGAGGACTAGCCCACACAGATACGCAGTATTTT; CDR3: CASSRGLAHTDTQYF
J: TRBJ2-3; length: 17; V: TRBV28; D: TRBD2; size: few; DNA: TGTGCCAGCAGCCGCACCGGGACTAGCGGAAACACAGATACGCAGTATTTT; CDR3: CASSRTGTSGNTDTQYF
J: TRBJ2-7; length: 13; V: TRBV7-2; D: TRBD1; size: few; DNA: TGTGCCAGCAGCTCCATAACAGGGGACGAGCAGTACTTC; CDR3: CASSSITGDEQYF
J: TRBJ2-7; length: 13; V: TRBV12-3/TRBV12-4; D: -; size: -; DNA: TGTGCCAGCAGTTTTGGGGGTTCCCACGAGCTGTACTTC; CDR3: CASSFGGSHELYF
J: TRBJ2-1; length: 14; V: TRBV14; D: -; size: few; DNA: TGTGCCAGCAGCCAACAGAGCTCCTACAATGAGCAGTTCTTC; CDR3: CASSQQSSYNEQFF
J: TRBJ2-7; length: 17; V: TRBV7-2; D: TRBD1; size: few; DNA: TGTGCCAGCAGCTCCAATCCACCAGGGGGCATTCCCTACGAGCAGTACTTC; CDR3: CASSSNPPGGIPYEQYF
J: TRBJ2-3; length: 13; V: TRBV7-2; D: TRBD1; size: -; DNA: TGTGCCAGCAGCCCGGACAGGGGAAATACGCAGTATTTT; CDR3: CASSPDRGNTQYF
J: TRBJ2-7; length: 15; V: TRBV9; D: TRBD1; size: -; DNA: TGTGCCAGCAGCGTAGGGGGGGACAGGTACAATGAGCAGTACTTC; CDR3: CASSVGGDRYNEQYF
J: TRBJ2-7; length: 16; V: TRBV6-1; D: -; size: -; DNA: TGTGCCAGCAGTGAACTCCCTAGATCAATTACCTACGAGCAGTACTTC; CDR3: CASSELPRSITYEQYF
J: TRBJ2-1; length: 15; V: TRBV13; D: TRBD2; size: -; DNA: TGTGCCAGCTATGATAGCGGGGGGACCTTGATGGAGCAGTTCTTC; CDR3: CASYDSGGTLMEQFF
J: TRBJ2-1; length: 16; V: TRBV4-3; D: -; size: few; DNA: TGCGCCAGCAGCCAGGAGGACAGCCCTACGGCGGATGAGCAGTTCTTC; CDR3: CASSQEDSPTADEQFF
J: TRBJ2-7; length: 14; V: TRBV11-2; D: TRBD1; size: -; DNA: TGTGCCAGCAGCTTTGGACAGGGGTTTGGCGAGCAGTACTTC; CDR3: CASSFGQGFGEQYF
J: TRBJ2-7; length: 14; V: TRBV27; D: -; size: -; DNA: TGTGCCAGCAGACTCAGGACAGAAGACTACGAGCAGTACTTC; CDR3: CASRLRTEDYEQYF
J: TRBJ2-1; length: 17; V: TRBV3-1; D: TRBD2; size: few; DNA: TGTGCCAGCAGCCAAAGTCTGGGCGGGGGTCCGTACAATGAGCAGTTCTTC; CDR3: CASSQSLGGGPYNEQFF
J: TRBJ1-2; length: 12; V: TRBV7-2; D: -; size: -; DNA: TGTGCCAGCCCAGGGGCAGACTATGGCTACACCTTC; CDR3: CASPGADYGYTF
J: TRBJ1-4; length: 13; V: TRBV27; D: -; size: -; DNA: TGTGCCAGCAAGGCCTGGGGCGATGAAAAACTGTTTTTT; CDR3: CASKAWGDEKLFF
J: TRBJ2-5; length: 15; V: TRBV12-3/TRBV12-4; D: TRBD1; size: -; DNA: TGTGCCAGCAGTTGGGCCAGGACAGGCCAAGAGACCCAGTACTTC; CDR3: CASSWARTGQETQYF
J: TRBJ1-2; length: 15; V: TRBV28; D: -; size: few; DNA: TGTGCCAGCAACTTTTTGGATATGACAGTAGATGGCTACACCTTC; CDR3: CASNFLDMTVDGYTF
J: TRBJ2-5; length: 14; V: TRBV20-1; D: -; size: -; DNA: TGCAGTGCTAGCGCCTCCGGGACCCCAGGGACCCAGTACTTC; CDR3: CSASASGTPGTQYF
J: TRBJ1-1; length: 12; V: TRBV7-2; D: -; size: -; DNA: TGTGCCGGAAGGGGAATGAACACTGAAGCTTTCTTT; CDR3: CAGRGMNTEAFF
J: TRBJ1-2; length: 14; V: TRBV7-2; D: TRBD1; size: few; DNA: TGTGCCAGCAGCTACGAGAGGGGGCTCAGTGGCTACACCTTC; CDR3: CASSYERGLSGYTF
J: TRBJ2-1; length: 11; V: TRBV7-2; D: -; size: -; DNA: TGTGCCAGCAGCTCTCAAAGTGAGCAGTTCTTC; CDR3: CASSSQSEQFF
J: TRBJ2-1; length: 15; V: TRBV5-5; D: TRBD1; size: few; DNA: TGTGCCAGCAGCCCACCGGGACAGGGGGCGCGGGAGCAGTTCTTC; CDR3: CASSPPGQGAREQFF
J: TRBJ2-7; length: 14; V: TRBV6-2/TRBV6-3; D: -; size: few; DNA: TGTGCCAGCAGTTACTCCGGGGCCCTCTACGAGCAGTACTTC; CDR3: CASSYSGALYEQYF
J: TRBJ2-4; length: 19; V: TRBV6-2/TRBV6-3; D: -; size: -; DNA: TGTGCCAGCAGTTCGATTGTAGGTATTGGACAGCTAGCCAAAAACATTCAGTACTTC; CDR3: CASSSIVGIGQLAKNIQYF
J: TRBJ1-5; length: 17; V: TRBV6-6; D: -; size: -; DNA: TGTGCCAGCAGTCCCACCTTATGGGGGGCTAGCAATCAGCCCCAGCATTTT; CDR3: CASSPTLWGASNQPQHF
J: TRBJ2-3; length: 15; V: TRBV20-1; D: -; size: -; DNA: TGCAGTGCTGAGTCTAGACTCGAGAGCACAGATACGCAGTATTTT; CDR3: CSAESRLESTDTQYF
J: TRBJ1-2; length: 12; V: TRBV12-3/TRBV12-4; D: -; size: -; DNA: TGTACCAGCAAGGGAGGGACCTATGGCTACACCTTC; CDR3: CTSKGGTYGYTF
J: TRBJ2-7; length: 14; V: TRBV4-3; D: -; size: few; DNA: TGCGCCAGCAGCCAGGACGTCACCGTAGGCGAGCAGTACTTC; CDR3: CASSQDVTVGEQYF
J: TRBJ1-2; length: 14; V: TRBV20-1; D: TRBD1; size: few; DNA: TGCAGTGCTAGAGCGTACCGACAGGGGAGTGGCTACACCTTC; CDR3: CSARAYRQGSGYTF
J: TRBJ1-2; length: 10; V: TRBV20-1; D: TRBD1; size: few; DNA: TGCAGTGCCAGGGACAGACTCTACACCTTC; CDR3: CSARDRLYTF
J: TRBJ1-5; length: 13; V: TRBV12-5; D: -; size: few; DNA: TGTGCTAGTGGGTGGAATAGCAATCAGCCCCAGCATTTT; CDR3: CASGWNSNQPQHF
J: TRBJ2-7; length: 15; V: TRBV14; D: TRBD1; size: -; DNA: TGTGCCAGCAGCCAAGTGGGGTCCAGGGGGTACGAGCAGTACTTC; CDR3: CASSQVGSRGYEQYF
J: TRBJ2-3; length: 16; V: TRBV21-1; D: -; size: -; DNA: TGTGCCAGCAGCAAGTCCGAACCTCAGGGGGCAGATACGCAGTATTTT; CDR3: CASSKSEPQGADTQYF
J: TRBJ1-4; length: 15; V: TRBV20-1; D: -; size: once; DNA: TGCAGTGCTAGAGATCCCCAGGAAAGTAATGAAAAACTGTTTTTT; CDR3: CSARDPQESNEKLFF
J: TRBJ2-1; length: 15; V: TRBV7-3; D: -; size: few; DNA: TGTGCCAGCAGCTTATGGGCGGGGGCAGGGGATGAGCAGTTCTTC; CDR3: CASSLWAGAGDEQFF
J: TRBJ2-4; length: 15; V: TRBV4-3; D: -; size: few; DNA: TGCGCCAGCAGCCACGAACATTCGGCCAAAAACATTCAGTACTTC; CDR3: CASSHEHSAKNIQYF
J: TRBJ1-2; length: 16; V: TRBV6-2/TRBV6-3; D: TRBD1; size: -; DNA: TGTGCCAGCAGTTCCTCGGACAGGGGGCGACTCTATGGCTACACCTTC; CDR3: CASSSSDRGRLYGYTF
J: TRBJ2-1; length: 15; V: TRBV7-9; D: -; size: -; DNA: TGTGCCAGCAGCTTAGAGGGCCTTAGCCACAGTGAGCTGTTCTTC; CDR3: CASSLEGLSHSELFF
J: TRBJ2-5; length: 17; V: TRBV3-1; D: TRBD1; size: once; DNA: TGTGCCAGCAGCCATGACCGACAGGGGGCTTGGCAAGAGACCCAGTACTTC; CDR3: CASSHDRQGAWQETQYF